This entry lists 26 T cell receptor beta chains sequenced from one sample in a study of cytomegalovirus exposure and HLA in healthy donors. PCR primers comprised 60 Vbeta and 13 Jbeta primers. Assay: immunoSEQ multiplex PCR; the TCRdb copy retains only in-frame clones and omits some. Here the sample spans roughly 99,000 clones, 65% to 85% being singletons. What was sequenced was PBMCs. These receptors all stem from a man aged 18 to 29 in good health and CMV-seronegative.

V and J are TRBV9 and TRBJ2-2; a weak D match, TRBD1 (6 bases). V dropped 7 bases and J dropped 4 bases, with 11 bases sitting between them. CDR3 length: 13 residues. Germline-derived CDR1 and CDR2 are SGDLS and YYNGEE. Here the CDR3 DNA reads TGTGCCAGCGGTAACAGGGTCACCGGGGAGCTGTTTTTT. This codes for CASGNRVTGELFF.

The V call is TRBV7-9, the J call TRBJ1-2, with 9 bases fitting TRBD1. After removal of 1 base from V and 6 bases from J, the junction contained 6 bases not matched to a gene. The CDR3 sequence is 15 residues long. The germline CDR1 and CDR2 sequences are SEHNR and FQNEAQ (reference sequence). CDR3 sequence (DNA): TGTGCCAGCAGCTTAGGGACAGGGGTGGGCCATGGCTACACCTTC. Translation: CASSLGTGVGHGYTF.

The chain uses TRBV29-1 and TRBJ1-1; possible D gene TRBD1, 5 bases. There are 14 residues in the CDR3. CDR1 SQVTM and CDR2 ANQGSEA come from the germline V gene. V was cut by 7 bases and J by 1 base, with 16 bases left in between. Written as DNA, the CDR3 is TGCAGCGCTGTGGTGGGGGGGTCGAACACTGAAGCTTTCTTT. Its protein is CSAVVGGSNTEAFF.

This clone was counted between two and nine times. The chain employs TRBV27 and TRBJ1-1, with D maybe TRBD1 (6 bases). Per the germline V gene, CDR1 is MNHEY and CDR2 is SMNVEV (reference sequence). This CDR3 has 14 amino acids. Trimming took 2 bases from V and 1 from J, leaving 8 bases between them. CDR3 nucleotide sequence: TGTGCCAGCAGTTTAAGGACAGCGAACACTGAAGCTTTCTTT. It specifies CASSLRTANTEAFF.

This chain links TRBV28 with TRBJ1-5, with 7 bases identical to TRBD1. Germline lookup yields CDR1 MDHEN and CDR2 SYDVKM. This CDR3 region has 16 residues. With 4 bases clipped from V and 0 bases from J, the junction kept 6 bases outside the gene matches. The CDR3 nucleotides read TGTGCCAGCAGTTACAGGGGCGCTAATAGCAATCAGCCCCAGCATTTT. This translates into CASSYRGANSNQPQHF.

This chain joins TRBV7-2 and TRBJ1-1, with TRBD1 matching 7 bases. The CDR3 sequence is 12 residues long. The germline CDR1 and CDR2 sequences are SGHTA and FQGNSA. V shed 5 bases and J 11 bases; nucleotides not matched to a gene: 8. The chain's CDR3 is CASSRGPGRAFF. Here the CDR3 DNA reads TGTGCCAGCAGCAGGGGGCCAGGCCGCGCTTTCTTT.

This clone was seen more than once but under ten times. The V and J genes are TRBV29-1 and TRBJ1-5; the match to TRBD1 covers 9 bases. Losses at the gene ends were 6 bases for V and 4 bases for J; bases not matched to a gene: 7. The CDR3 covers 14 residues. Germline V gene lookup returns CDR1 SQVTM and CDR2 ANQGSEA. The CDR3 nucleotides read TGCAGCGTGACCGACGGGACAGGGAATCAGCCCCAGCATTTT. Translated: CSVTDGTGNQPQHF.

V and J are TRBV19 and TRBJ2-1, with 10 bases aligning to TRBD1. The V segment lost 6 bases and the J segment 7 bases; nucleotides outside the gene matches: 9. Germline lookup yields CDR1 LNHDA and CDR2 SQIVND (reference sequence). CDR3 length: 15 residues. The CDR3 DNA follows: TGTGCCAGTAGAACGAGACAGGGGGCGAGGAATGAGCAGTTCTTC. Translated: CASRTRQGARNEQFF. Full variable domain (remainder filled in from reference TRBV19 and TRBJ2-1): DGGITQSPKYLFRKEGQNVTLSCEQNLNHDAMYWYRQDPGQGLRLIYYSQIVNDFQKGDIAEGYSVSREKKESFPLTVTSAQKNPTAFYLCASRTRQGARNEQFFGPGTRLTVL.

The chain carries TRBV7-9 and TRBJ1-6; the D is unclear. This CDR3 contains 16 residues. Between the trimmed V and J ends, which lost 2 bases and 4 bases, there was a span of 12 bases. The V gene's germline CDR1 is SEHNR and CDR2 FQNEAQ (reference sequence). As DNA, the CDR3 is TGTGCCAGCAGCTTATTCCTTACAGCTTATAATTCACCCCTCCACTTT. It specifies CASSLFLTAYNSPLHF.

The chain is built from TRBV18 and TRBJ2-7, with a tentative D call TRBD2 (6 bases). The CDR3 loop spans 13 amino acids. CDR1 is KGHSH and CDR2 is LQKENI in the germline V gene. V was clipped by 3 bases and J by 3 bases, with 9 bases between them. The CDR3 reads CASSPGLFYEQYF. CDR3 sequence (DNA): TGTGCCAGCTCACCGGGACTGTTCTACGAGCAGTACTTC.

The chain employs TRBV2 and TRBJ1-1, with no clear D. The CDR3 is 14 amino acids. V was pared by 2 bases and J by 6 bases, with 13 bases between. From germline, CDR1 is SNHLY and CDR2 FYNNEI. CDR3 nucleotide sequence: TGTGCCAGCAGTGAAAATCCCCCCAATGCTGAAGCTTTCTTT. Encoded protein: CASSENPPNAEAFF.

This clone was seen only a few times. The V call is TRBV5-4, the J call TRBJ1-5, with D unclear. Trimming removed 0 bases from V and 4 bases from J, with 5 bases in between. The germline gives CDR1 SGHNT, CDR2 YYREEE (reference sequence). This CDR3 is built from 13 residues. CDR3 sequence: CASSLGTNQPQHF. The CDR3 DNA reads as TGTGCCAGCAGCTTGGGAACAAATCAGCCCCAGCATTTT.

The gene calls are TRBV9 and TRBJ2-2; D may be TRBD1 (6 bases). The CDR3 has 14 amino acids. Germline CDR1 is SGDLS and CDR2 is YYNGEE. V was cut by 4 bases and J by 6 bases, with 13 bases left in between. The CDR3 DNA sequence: TGTGCCAGCAGCAATGGCCCAGGGGCCGGGGAGCTGTTTTTT. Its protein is CASSNGPGAGELFF.

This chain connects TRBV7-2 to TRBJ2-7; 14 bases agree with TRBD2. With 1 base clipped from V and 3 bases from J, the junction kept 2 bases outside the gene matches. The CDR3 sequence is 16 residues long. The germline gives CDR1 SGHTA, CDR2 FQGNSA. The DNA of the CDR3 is TGTGCCAGCAGCTTAGTCGGGACTAGCGGGGGCTACGAGCAGTACTTC. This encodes CASSLVGTSGGYEQYF.

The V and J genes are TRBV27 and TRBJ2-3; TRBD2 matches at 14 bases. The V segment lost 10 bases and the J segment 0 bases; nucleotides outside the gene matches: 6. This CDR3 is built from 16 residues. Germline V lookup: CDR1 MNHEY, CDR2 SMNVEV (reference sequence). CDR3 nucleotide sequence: TGTGCCACTTCGACTAGCGGGGGGGGTAGCACAGATACGCAGTATTTT. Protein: CATSTSGGGSTDTQYF.

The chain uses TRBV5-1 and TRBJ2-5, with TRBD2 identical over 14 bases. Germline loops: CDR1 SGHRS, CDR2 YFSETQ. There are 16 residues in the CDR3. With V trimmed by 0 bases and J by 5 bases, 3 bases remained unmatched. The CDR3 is CASSLATSGGAETQYF. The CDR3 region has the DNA TGCGCCAGCAGCTTGGCGACTAGCGGGGGGGCGGAGACCCAGTACTTC.

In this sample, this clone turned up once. CDR3 coding DNA: TGCGCCAGCAGCTTGGACAGCTCTGGAAACACCATATATTTT. This translates into CASSLDSSGNTIYF. This chain connects TRBV5-1 to TRBJ1-3; D not certain. Germline V gene sequence: CDR1 SGHRS, CDR2 YFSETQ. This CDR3 has 14 residues. Trimming left V 0 bases short and J 0 bases short, with 4 bases between.

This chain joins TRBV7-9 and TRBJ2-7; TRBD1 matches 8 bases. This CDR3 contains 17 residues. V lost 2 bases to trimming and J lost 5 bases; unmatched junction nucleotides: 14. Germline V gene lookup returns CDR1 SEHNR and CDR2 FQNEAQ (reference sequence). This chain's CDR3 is CASSLTSGGRGLNEQYF. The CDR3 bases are TGTGCCAGCAGCTTAACATCCGGGGGCAGGGGGCTGAACGAGCAGTACTTC.

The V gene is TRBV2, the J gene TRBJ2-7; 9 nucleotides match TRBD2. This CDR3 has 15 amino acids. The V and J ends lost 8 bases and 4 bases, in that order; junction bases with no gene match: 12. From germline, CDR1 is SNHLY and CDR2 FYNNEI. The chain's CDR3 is CASHPLSGGTYEQYF. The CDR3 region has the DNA TGTGCCAGCCACCCCCTAAGCGGGGGGACTTACGAGCAGTACTTC.

The CDR3 here is CATSTDRGSSPLHF. As DNA, the CDR3 is TGTGCCACCAGCACCGACAGGGGATCTTCACCCCTCCACTTT. The chain carries TRBV15 and TRBJ1-6; TRBD1 matches 8 bases. Per the germline V gene, CDR1 is LNHNV and CDR2 is YYDKDF (reference sequence). The V gene end was trimmed by 4 bases and the J gene end by 9 bases; junction bases not matched to a gene: 5. The CDR3 contains 14 residues.

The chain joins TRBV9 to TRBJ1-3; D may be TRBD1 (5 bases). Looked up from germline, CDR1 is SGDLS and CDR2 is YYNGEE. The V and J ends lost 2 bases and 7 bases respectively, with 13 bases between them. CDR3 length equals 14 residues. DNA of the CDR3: TGTGCCAGCAGCGTGGGGCTTGAGTGGAACACCATATATTTT. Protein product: CASSVGLEWNTIYF.

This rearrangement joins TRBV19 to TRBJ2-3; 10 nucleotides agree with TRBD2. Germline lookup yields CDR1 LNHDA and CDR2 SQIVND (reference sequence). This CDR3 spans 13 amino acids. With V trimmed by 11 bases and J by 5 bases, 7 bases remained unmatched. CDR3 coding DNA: TGTGCCTCCCAGCGGGGGGGTGTAGATACGCAGTATTTT. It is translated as CASQRGGVDTQYF.

The CDR3 bases are TGTGCCAGTAAAAGCCTGAGCTCCTATAATTCACCCCTCCACTTT. As protein: CASKSLSSYNSPLHF. The chain carries TRBV19 and TRBJ1-6, with unresolved D. The CDR3 has 15 amino acids. V was clipped by 7 bases and J by 0 bases, with 10 bases between them. The germline V gene has CDR1 LNHDA and CDR2 SQIVND (reference sequence). Together with reference TRBV19 and TRBJ1-6, the CDR3 gives the full variable domain: DGGITQSPKYLFRKEGQNVTLSCEQNLNHDAMYWYRQDPGQGLRLIYYSQIVNDFQKGDIAEGYSVSREKKESFPLTVTSAQKNPTAFYLCASKSLSSYNSPLHFGNGTRLTVT.

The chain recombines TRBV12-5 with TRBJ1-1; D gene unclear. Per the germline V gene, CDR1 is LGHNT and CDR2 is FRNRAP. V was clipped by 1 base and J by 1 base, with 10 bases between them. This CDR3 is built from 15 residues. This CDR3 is CASGLGTSGNTEAFF. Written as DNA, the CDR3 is TGTGCTAGTGGTTTGGGAACCTCAGGGAACACTGAAGCTTTCTTT.

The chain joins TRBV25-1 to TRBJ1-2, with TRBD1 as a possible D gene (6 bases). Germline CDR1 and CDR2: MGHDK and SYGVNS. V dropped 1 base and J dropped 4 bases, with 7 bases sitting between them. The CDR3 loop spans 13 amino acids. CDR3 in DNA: TGTGCCAGCAGTGAATCCAGGGGCTATGGCTACACCTTC. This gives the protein CASSESRGYGYTF.

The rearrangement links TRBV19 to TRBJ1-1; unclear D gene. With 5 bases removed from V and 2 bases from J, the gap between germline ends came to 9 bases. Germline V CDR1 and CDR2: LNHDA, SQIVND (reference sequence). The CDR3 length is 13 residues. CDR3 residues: CASSLGRNTEAFF. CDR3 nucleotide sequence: TGTGCCAGTAGTTTGGGCCGAAACACTGAAGCTTTCTTT. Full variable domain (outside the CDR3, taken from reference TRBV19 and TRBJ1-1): DGGITQSPKYLFRKEGQNVTLSCEQNLNHDAMYWYRQDPGQGLRLIYYSQIVNDFQKGDIAEGYSVSREKKESFPLTVTSAQKNPTAFYLCASSLGRNTEAFFGQGTRLTVV.